Presented here are 19 T cell receptor beta chains from one specimen sequenced in a study of cytomegalovirus exposure and HLA in healthy donors (dated by TCRdb to 2017 to 2019). Libraries were made using the immunoSEQ multiplex PCR assay. The clones in this table, taken by TCRdb from immuneACCESS, are in-frame only. Not every clone is retained; where verified, under half of the shortfall comes from an unresolved V gene, and the cause of the rest is unknown. The sample includes 100,000 or so clones, with 75% to 90% observed a single time. The biggest ten clones account for 20% to 25% of the sample. Source material: PBMCs. The receptors originated from a man between 18 and 29 years old in good health and CMV-seropositive.

The chain is built from TRBV19 and TRBJ1-1; 10 positions agree with TRBD1. This CDR3 has 17 amino acids. In germline, CDR1 is LNHDA, CDR2 SQIVND (reference sequence). V lost 3 bases, J lost 0 bases, and 7 bases stayed unmatched. CDR3 amino acids: CASSMRDRGGMNTEAFF. DNA for the CDR3: TGTGCCAGTAGTATGAGGGACAGGGGCGGAATGAACACTGAAGCTTTCTTT.

V and J are TRBV30 and TRBJ2-7; maybe TRBD2 (5 bases). The CDR3 sequence is 14 residues long. Trimming took 2 bases from V and 2 from J, leaving 13 bases between them. CDR1 is GTSNPN and CDR2 is SVGIG in the germline V gene (reference sequence). The CDR3: CAWSFSGKTYEQYF. The CDR3, as DNA: TGTGCCTGGAGTTTCTCGGGGAAAACCTACGAGCAGTACTTC.

The V call is TRBV30, the J call TRBJ1-1; D is undetermined. Per germline, CDR1 GTSNPN and CDR2 SVGIG (reference sequence). The CDR3 spans 14 residues. V dropped 0 bases and J dropped 1 base, with 9 bases sitting between them. The CDR3 is CAWSVQQSNTEAFF. CDR3 nucleotides: TGTGCCTGGAGTGTACAACAGTCGAACACTGAAGCTTTCTTT.

The chain employs TRBV18 and TRBJ2-1; 7 nucleotides agree with TRBD2. The germline V gene has CDR1 KGHSH and CDR2 LQKENI. The CDR3 is made up of 17 amino acids. After removal of 1 base from V and 5 bases from J, the junction contained 11 bases not matched to a gene. In DNA, the CDR3 is TGTGCCAGCTCACCACGGCTTAAGGCTAGCGGACACAATGAGCAGTTCTTC. Translated, it gives CASSPRLKASGHNEQFF.

This chain joins TRBV27 and TRBJ2-3; D is undetermined. V lost 5 bases and J lost 0, with 9 bases in between. This CDR3 has 14 amino acids. CDR1 MNHEY and CDR2 SMNVEV come from the germline V gene (reference sequence). The CDR3 coding sequence is TGTGCCAGCAGTACCGACGGGAGCACAGATACGCAGTATTTT. Encoded protein: CASSTDGSTDTQYF.

The V gene is TRBV19, the J gene TRBJ2-2, with 7 positions matching TRBD2. The length of the CDR3 is 15 residues. Germline trimming cut 7 bases from V and 4 bases from J; bases unmatched to any gene: 9. Germline CDR1 reads LNHDA; CDR2 reads SQIVND (reference sequence). The chain's CDR3 is CASTPVRESTGELFF. For the CDR3, the DNA is TGTGCCAGTACCCCGGTGCGGGAGTCCACCGGGGAGCTGTTTTTT.

In its sample, this clone was seen once. The CDR3 DNA is TGTGCCAGCAGCCTGGGACAGGGATCCACCGGGGAGCTGTTTTTT. Translated: CASSLGQGSTGELFF. The V call is TRBV7-9, the J call TRBJ2-2; 9 bases fit TRBD1. The trim removed 5 bases at V and 4 bases at J, leaving 5 bases unmatched. Germline CDR1 reads SEHNR; CDR2 reads FQNEAQ (reference sequence). The length of the CDR3 is 15 residues.

In DNA, the CDR3 is TGTGCCAGCAGCTCGCCCAGGACAGGGGCCTACAATGAGCAGTTCTTC. As protein: CASSSPRTGAYNEQFF. This chain joins TRBV7-6 and TRBJ2-1; 9 nucleotides match TRBD1. Looked up from germline, CDR1 is SGHVS and CDR2 is FNYEAQ. V dropped 4 bases and J dropped 2; count of bases not matched to a gene: 6. CDR3 length: 16 residues.

There are a few counts of this clone. The chain joins TRBV18 to TRBJ2-7; perhaps TRBD1 as D (5 bases). Germline CDR1 and CDR2: KGHSH and LQKENI. This CDR3 has 14 amino acids. V was trimmed by 1 base and J by 2 bases, leaving 9 bases between them. The CDR3 protein is CASSPQKGTYEQYF. The CDR3 DNA follows: TGTGCCAGCTCACCACAGAAGGGGACCTACGAGCAGTACTTC.

The genes are TRBV19 and TRBJ1-3; a possible D gene is TRBD1 (5 bases). V gave up 7 bases and J gave up 1 base, with 11 bases separating them. This CDR3 is built from 14 residues. Germline V gene data show CDR1 as LNHDA and CDR2 as SQIVND (reference sequence). The CDR3 reads CASIQQVSGNTIYF. The DNA for the CDR3 is TGTGCCAGTATTCAACAGGTTTCTGGAAACACCATATATTTT.

As DNA, the CDR3 is TGTGCCAGCAGTTTTACCGGGACAGGGGCGACAGATACGCAGTATTTT. Encoded protein: CASSFTGTGATDTQYF. This chain connects TRBV6-9 to TRBJ2-3; 10 nucleotides match TRBD1. Germline CDR1 is MNHGY and CDR2 is SVAAGI. The CDR3 contains 16 residues. Germline trimming cut 4 bases from V and 3 bases from J; bases unmatched to any gene: 7.

This clone was picked up one time. The chain combines TRBV7-6 with TRBJ2-7; TRBD1 aligns across 9 bases. Per germline, CDR1 SGHVS and CDR2 FNYEAQ. V lost 5 bases to trimming and J lost 2 bases; unmatched junction nucleotides: 7. This CDR3 is built from 15 residues. The CDR3 nucleotides are TGTGCCAGCAGCCCAGACAGGGGGAGGGCCTACGAGCAGTACTTC. Translated: CASSPDRGRAYEQYF.

This clone occurred once. This chain joins TRBV5-6 and TRBJ1-2; D is undetermined. The CDR3 is made up of 12 amino acids. V shed 4 bases and J shed 2 bases, with 6 bases lying between them. CDR1 is SGHDT and CDR2 is YYEEEE in the germline V gene. In DNA form, the CDR3 reads TGTGCCAGCAGCAGCGAGAACTATGGCTACACCTTC. This sequence encodes CASSSENYGYTF.

V and J are TRBV5-5 and TRBJ2-7; 8 bases agree with TRBD2. Germline loops: CDR1 SGHKS, CDR2 YYEKEE (reference sequence). V lost 7 bases and J lost 4; bases outside the gene matches: 16. The CDR3 covers 16 residues. The CDR3 coding sequence is TGTGCCAGCCACCGAGATGGAGCGGGAGCTCCTTACGAGCAGTACGTC. Protein sequence: CASHRDGAGAPYEQYV.

The chain joins TRBV7-6 to TRBJ2-3; TRBD2 matches 14 bases. Germline lookup yields CDR1 SGHVS and CDR2 FNYEAQ. V lost 5 bases to trimming and J lost 2 bases; unmatched junction nucleotides: 3. CDR3 length equals 16 residues. The CDR3 is CASSTTSGRATDTQYF. The CDR3 region has the DNA TGTGCCAGCAGCACGACTAGCGGGAGGGCCACAGATACGCAGTATTTT.

The chain couples TRBV29-1 to TRBJ2-5; 9 bases line up with TRBD1. The CDR3 has 11 amino acids. Trimming removed 7 bases from V and 3 bases from J; junction bases left unmatched: 0. Germline V CDR1 and CDR2: SQVTM, ANQGSEA. The CDR3 here is CSGTGEETQYF. For the CDR3, the DNA is TGCAGCGGGACAGGGGAAGAGACCCAGTACTTC. The full variable domain, with the rest looked up from reference TRBV29-1 and TRBJ2-5, is SAVISQKPSRDICQRGTSLTIQCQVDSQVTMMFWYRQQPGQSLTLIATANQGSEATYESGFVIDKFPISRPNLTFSTLTVSNMSPEDSSIYLCSGTGEETQYFGPGTRLLVL.

The chain recombines TRBV29-1 with TRBJ1-2; no reliable D call. Trimming took 4 bases from V and 0 from J, leaving 12 bases between them. The CDR3 covers 14 residues. Germline V gene sequence: CDR1 SQVTM, CDR2 ANQGSEA. Written as DNA, the CDR3 is TGCAGCGTTGGCCCGAGGCTGGCTAACTATGGCTACACCTTC. Translation gives CSVGPRLANYGYTF. The variable domain in full, with the rest retrieved from reference TRBV29-1 and TRBJ1-2, is SAVISQKPSRDICQRGTSLTIQCQVDSQVTMMFWYRQQPGQSLTLIATANQGSEATYESGFVIDKFPISRPNLTFSTLTVSNMSPEDSSIYLCSVGPRLANYGYTFGSGTRLTVV.

V and J are TRBV5-1 and TRBJ1-1; possibly TRBD1 for D (5 bases). The CDR3 spans 14 residues. V was cut by 4 bases and J by 4 bases, with 14 bases left in between. From germline, CDR1 is SGHRS and CDR2 YFSETQ. For the CDR3, the DNA is TGCGCCAGCAGCACGGGCCAGGGAGGCACTGAAGCTTTCTTT. Its protein is CASSTGQGGTEAFF.

The rearrangement links TRBV9 to TRBJ2-5; TRBD2 matches at 11 bases. The junction had 11 bases not matched to a gene; V was cut back by 0 bases and J by 1 base. Germline loops: CDR1 SGDLS, CDR2 YYNGEE. The CDR3 has 19 residues. CDR3 protein: CASSVAGGLAGGPQETQYF. The CDR3 DNA sequence: TGTGCCAGCAGCGTAGCCGGGGGGCTAGCGGGAGGCCCCCAAGAGACCCAGTACTTC.